This T cell receptor (beta chain) originates from a study of T cell responses to AZD1222 COVID-19 vaccine. Using immunoSEQ multiplex PCR, the repertoire was profiled, and TCRdb retains in-frame clones only, with some absent. This table holds 90,000 to 150,000 clones, approximately 84% found once. The CDR3 spans 16 residues. The J segment lost 3 bases and the V segment lost 5 bases, leaving 12 bases of the junction unmatched. Germline V CDR1 and CDR2: SEHNR, FQNEAQ (reference sequence). Only one count was recorded for this clone. The antigen remains undetermined. Whole-study findings and limits: Dominant CD4 TCR responses targeted spike regions 160-218 and 743-854.

This sample comprised peripheral blood, obtained on day 0 of AZD1222 vaccination. This clonotype was obtained from an adult in good health. The chain links TRBV7-9 to TRBJ1-2; 7 bases fit TRBD1. The CDR3: CASSAPGQSRDYGYTF. For the CDR3, the DNA is TGTGCCAGCAGCGCGCCGGGACAGAGTCGTGACTATGGCTACACCTTC.